Here is one T cell receptor beta chain with its context. The sample belongs to a study of blood T cell repertoires in COVID-19. The overall study: Spain, Italy and the United States supplied samples that represented acute and convalescent COVID-19.

In the authors' workflow: Quantification of nucleated cells was approximated via reference gene primer amplification. Libraries were prepared by immunoSEQ multiplex PCR; TCRdb keeps only in-frame clonotypes and omits some of them. That table gives V, J and clone size, and the DNA gave D and trimming. The sample consists of approximately 180,000 clones, 75% to 90% of them appearing once. The cohort comprised adults aged about 18 to 100 years residing in about two dozen US areas. Clinical history as reported by participants underpinned cohort assignment. Germline CDR1 is SNHLY and CDR2 is FYNNEI. This CDR3 is 15 amino acids long. Trimming cost V 4 bases and J 3 bases, with 14 bases left between them.

V usage is TRBV2 and J usage is TRBJ2-3; D gene unclear. The sequencing input was PBMCs or T cells enriched from blood (not recorded which). This receptor was taken from a woman between 40 and 55 years old with acute COVID-19. The CDR3 here is CASSGGLTRTDTQYF. CDR3 nucleotide sequence: TGTGCCAGCAGTGGTGGCTTGACAAGAACAGATACGCAGTATTTT.